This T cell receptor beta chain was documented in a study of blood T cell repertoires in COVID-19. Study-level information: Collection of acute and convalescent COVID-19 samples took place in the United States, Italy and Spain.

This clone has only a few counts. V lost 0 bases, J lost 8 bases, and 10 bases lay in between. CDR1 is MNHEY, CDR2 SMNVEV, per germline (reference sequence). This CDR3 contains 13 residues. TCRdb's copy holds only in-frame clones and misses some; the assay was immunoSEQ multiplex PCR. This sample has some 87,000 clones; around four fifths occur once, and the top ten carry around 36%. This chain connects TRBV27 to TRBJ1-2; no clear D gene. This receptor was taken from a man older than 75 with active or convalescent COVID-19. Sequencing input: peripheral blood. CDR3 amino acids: CASSLSDEGGYTF. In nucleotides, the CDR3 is TGTGCCAGCAGTTTATCGGACGAGGGAGGCTACACCTTC.